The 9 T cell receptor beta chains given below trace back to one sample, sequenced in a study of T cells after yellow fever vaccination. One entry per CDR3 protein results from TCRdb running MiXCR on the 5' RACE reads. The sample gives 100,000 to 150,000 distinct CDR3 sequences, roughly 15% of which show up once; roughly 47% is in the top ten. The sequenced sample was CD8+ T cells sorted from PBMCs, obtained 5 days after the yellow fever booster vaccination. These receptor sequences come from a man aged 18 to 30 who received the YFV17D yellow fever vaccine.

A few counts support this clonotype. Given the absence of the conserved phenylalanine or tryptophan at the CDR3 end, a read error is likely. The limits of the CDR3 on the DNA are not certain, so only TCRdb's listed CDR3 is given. This CDR3 is CASRSNKRVRV. The chain has TRBV6-1 and TRBJ1-1. Per germline, CDR1 MNHNS and CDR2 SASEGT. The CDR3 is 11 amino acids long, termini counted.

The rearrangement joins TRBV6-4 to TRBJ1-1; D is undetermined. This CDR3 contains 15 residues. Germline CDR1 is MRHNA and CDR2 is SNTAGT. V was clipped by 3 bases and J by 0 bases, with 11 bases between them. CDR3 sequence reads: CASSEAPGMNTEAFF. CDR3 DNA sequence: TGTGCCAGCAGTGAGGCCCCAGGAATGAACACTGAAGCTTTCTTT.

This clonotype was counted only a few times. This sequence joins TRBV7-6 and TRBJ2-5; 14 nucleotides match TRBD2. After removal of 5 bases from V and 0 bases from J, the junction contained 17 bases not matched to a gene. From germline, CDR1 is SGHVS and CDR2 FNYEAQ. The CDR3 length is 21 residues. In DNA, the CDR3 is TGTGCCAGCAGCCTCGGGACTAGCGGGGGCCAACTACGCTACAACCAAGAGACCCAGTACTTC. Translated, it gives CASSLGTSGGQLRYNQETQYF. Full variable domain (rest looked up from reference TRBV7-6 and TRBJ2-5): GAGVSQSPRYKVTKRGQDVALRCDPISGHVSLYWYRQALGQGPEFLTYFNYEAQQDKSGLPNDRFSAERPEGSISTLTIQRTEQRDSAMYRCASSLGTSGGQLRYNQETQYFGPGTRLLVL.

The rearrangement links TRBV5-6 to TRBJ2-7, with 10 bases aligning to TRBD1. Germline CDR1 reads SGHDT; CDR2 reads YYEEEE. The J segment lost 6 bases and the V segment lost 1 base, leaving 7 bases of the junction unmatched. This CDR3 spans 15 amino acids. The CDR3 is CASSLFGTGAIEQYV. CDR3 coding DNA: TGTGCCAGCAGCTTGTTTGGGACAGGGGCGATCGAGCAGTACGTC.

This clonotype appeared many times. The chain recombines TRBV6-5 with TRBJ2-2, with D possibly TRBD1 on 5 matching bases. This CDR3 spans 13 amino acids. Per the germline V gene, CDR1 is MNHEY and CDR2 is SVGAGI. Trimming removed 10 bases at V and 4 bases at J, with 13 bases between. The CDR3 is CATQGRITGELFF. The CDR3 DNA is TGTGCCACCCAGGGCAGGATCACCGGGGAGCTGTTTTTT.

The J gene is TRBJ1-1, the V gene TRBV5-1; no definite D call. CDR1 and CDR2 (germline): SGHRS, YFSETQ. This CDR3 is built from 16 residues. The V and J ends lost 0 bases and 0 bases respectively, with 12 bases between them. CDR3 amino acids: CASSLGKPAMNTEAFF. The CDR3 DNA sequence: TGCGCCAGCAGCTTGGGTAAGCCAGCAATGAACACTGAAGCTTTCTTT. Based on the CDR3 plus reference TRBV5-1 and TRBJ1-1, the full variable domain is KAGVTQTPRYLIKTRGQQVTLSCSPISGHRSVSWYQQTPGQGLQFLFEYFSETQRNKGNFPGRFSGRQFSNSRSEMNVSTLELGDSALYLCASSLGKPAMNTEAFFGQGTRLTVV.

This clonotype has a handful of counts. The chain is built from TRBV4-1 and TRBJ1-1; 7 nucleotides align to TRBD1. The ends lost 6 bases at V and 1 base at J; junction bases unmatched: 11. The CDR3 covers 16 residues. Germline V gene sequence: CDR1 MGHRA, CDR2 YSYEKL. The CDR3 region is CASRAAGQTSNTEAFF. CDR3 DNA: TGCGCCAGCAGGGCGGCGGGACAGACTTCGAACACTGAAGCTTTCTTT.

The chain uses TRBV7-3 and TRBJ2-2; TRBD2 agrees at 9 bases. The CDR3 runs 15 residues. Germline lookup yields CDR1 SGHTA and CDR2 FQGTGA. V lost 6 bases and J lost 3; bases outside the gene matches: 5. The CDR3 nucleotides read TGTGCCAGCAGAATCTTAGCGGGGGACACCGGGGAGCTGTTTTTT. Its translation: CASRILAGDTGELFF.

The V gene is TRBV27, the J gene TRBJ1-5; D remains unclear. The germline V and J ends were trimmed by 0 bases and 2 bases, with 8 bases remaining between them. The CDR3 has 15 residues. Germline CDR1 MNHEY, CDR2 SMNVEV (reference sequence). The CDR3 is CASSLSSTGNQPQHF. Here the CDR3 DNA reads TGTGCCAGCAGTTTATCTAGTACGGGCAATCAGCCCCAGCATTTT.